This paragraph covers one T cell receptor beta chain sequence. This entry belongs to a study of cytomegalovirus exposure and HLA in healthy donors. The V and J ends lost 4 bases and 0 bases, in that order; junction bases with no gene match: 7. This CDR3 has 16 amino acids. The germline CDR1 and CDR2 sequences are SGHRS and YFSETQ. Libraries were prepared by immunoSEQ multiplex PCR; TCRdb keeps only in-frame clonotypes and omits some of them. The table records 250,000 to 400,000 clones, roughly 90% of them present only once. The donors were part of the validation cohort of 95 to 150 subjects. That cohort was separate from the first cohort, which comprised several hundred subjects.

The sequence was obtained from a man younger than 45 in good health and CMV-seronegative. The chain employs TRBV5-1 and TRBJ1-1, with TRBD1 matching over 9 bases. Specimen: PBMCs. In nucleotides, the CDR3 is TGCGCCAGCAGCGTGGGACAGGGCAACATGAACACTGAAGCTTTCTTT. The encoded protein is CASSVGQGNMNTEAFF.